This T cell receptor beta chain was observed in a study of human T cells and chemical hapten exposure. TCRdb recomputed calls from the RACE reads with MiXCR, one row per CDR3 protein. Here the sample spans some 110,000 distinct CDR3 sequences, around 34% being singletons. Time point: patch test 3, about 24 weeks after DPC sensitization. This sample's treatment: therapeutic diphenylcyclopropenone sensitization with weekly scalp DPC. The CDR3 is made up of 14 amino acids. Germline V gene lookup returns CDR1 SEHNR and CDR2 FQNEAQ (reference sequence). V shed 7 bases and J 4 bases; nucleotides not matched to a gene: 4. This clonotype has just one count.

This specimen consisted of whole blood, obtained in connection with sensitization to the hapten diphenylcyclopropenone (DPC). The chain is built from TRBV7-9 and TRBJ2-3, with TRBD2 matching 11 bases. This clonotype was sampled from a man aged 40-49 years with alopecia areata. Some clones in this sample may be carry-over from other donors' samples. CDR3 sequence reads: CASTPTSGADTQYF. CDR3 bases: TGTGCCAGCACCCCGACTAGCGGGGCAGATACGCAGTATTTT.